The 10 T cell receptor beta chains in this list originate from one sample, sequenced in a study of T cells in Graves' hyperthyroidism and ophthalmopathy. The TCR beta CDR3 regions underwent amplification using RNA transcripts as the source. HTBI primers were the set used in a first-round RT-PCR of the TCR CDR3. TCRdb re-called the multiplex PCR reads with MiXCR, one entry per CDR3 protein. The sample includes approximately 590,000 distinct CDR3 sequences, under 60% of them seen just once. Sample: peripheral blood or thyroid tissue (not recorded which). The receptors here all came from a young woman with Graves' hyperthyroidism.

In regard to this clonotype: An end of the junction differs from the germline gene, which may be a read error. The CDR3: CASSEYGTDYSNQPQHF. In DNA form, the CDR3 reads TGTGCCAGCAGTGAATACGGGACGGATTATAGCAATCAGCCCCAGCATTTT. The chain joins TRBV24-1 to TRBJ1-5, with a weak D call TRBD1 (5 bases). Germline V lookup: CDR1 KGHDR, CDR2 SFDVKD. This CDR3 has 17 residues.

This clonotype showed up just a few times. The V and J genes are TRBV29-1 and TRBJ2-5; 7 bases are shared with TRBD1. There are 12 residues in the CDR3. Looked up from germline, CDR1 is SQVTM and CDR2 is ANQGSEA. V gave up 0 bases and J gave up 11 bases; unmatched junction bases: 6. CDR3 bases: TGCAGCGTTGAAGACGGTACAGGGGAGCAGTACTTC. Its translation: CSVEDGTGEQYF.

Only a few counts were recorded for this clonotype. It may be a read error: a sequence one base away is much more abundant. In nucleotides, the CDR3 is TGTGCCAGCAGCCTTGACATGGACCGGCAAGAGACCCAGTACTTC. Protein product: CASSLDMDRQETQYF. The chain carries TRBV7-6 and TRBJ2-5; D is undetermined. Trimming took 5 bases from V and 2 from J, leaving 15 bases between them. The CDR3 loop spans 15 amino acids. The germline gives CDR1 SGHVS, CDR2 FNYEAQ.

The genes are TRBV10-3 and TRBJ2-7; 12 bases line up with TRBD2. Trimming cost V 10 bases and J 2 bases; bases outside gene matches: 24. The CDR3 runs to 20 residues. CDR1 and CDR2 from the germline V gene are ENHRY and SYGVKD. Here the CDR3 DNA reads TGTGCCACCTGGAAACACAGGGAAGGGACTAGCGGGCGAGGGACCTACGAGCAGTACTTC. Encoded protein: CATWKHREGTSGRGTYEQYF.

The chain recombines TRBV6-5 with TRBJ2-7; 11 bases fit TRBD1. The CDR3 loop spans 16 amino acids. The junction had 12 bases not matched to a gene; V was cut back by 8 bases and J by 3 bases. Germline V lookup: CDR1 MNHEY, CDR2 SVGAGI. CDR3 DNA sequence: TGTGCCAGCCGACTGACCGGGACAGGGGGAGGCTACGAGCAGTACTTC. Translating it yields CASRLTGTGGGYEQYF.

Regarding this clonotype: Germline and junction disagree at one end, which may indicate a read error. The gene calls are TRBV24-1 and TRBJ2-7; D not certain. Germline loops: CDR1 KGHDR, CDR2 SFDVKD. The CDR3 has 15 residues. The DNA of the CDR3 is TGCGCCACCAGTACAGATCTTAGCAATCAGCCCCAGCAGTACTTC. It is translated as CATSTDLSNQPQQYF.

The chain is built from TRBV5-1 and TRBJ1-3; tentative D call: TRBD1 (5 bases). The CDR3 totals 16 residues. V was pared by 4 bases and J by 0 bases, with 14 bases between. The germline gives CDR1 SGHRS, CDR2 YFSETQ. The CDR3 nucleotides are TGCGCCAGCAGCCTTCGACAGTCGGGCTCTGGAAACACCATATATTTT. Translating gives CASSLRQSGSGNTIYF.

About this clonotype itself: Compared with germline, one end of the junction differs, possibly owing to a read error. The chain carries TRBV7-9 and TRBJ1-4; D gene ambiguous. CDR3 length: 8 residues. Looked up from germline, CDR1 is SEHNR and CDR2 is FQNEAQ (reference sequence). The DNA for the CDR3 is TGTGCCAGCAGCCAGATTCCTTTT. Protein product: CASSQIPF.

This clonotype was found many times. This chain connects TRBV9 to TRBJ1-5; D unresolved. Germline V gene lookup returns CDR1 SGDLS and CDR2 YYNGEE. The ends were cut back, 0 bases at V and 6 bases at J, with 10 bases in the middle. CDR3 length equals 14 residues. CDR3 coding DNA: TGTGCCAGCAGCGTAGAAGCGGGCGGTCAGCCCCAGCATTTT. It is translated as CASSVEAGGQPQHF.

For this clonotype: One end of the junction is discordant with germline, which a read error may explain. This sequence joins TRBV2 and TRBJ1-6; possible D gene TRBD1, 5 bases. The CDR3 extends over 14 amino acids. Germline loops: CDR1 SNHLY, CDR2 FYNNEI. The CDR3 loop reads CASRDSSYNSPPHF. The DNA of the CDR3 is TGTGCCAGCAGAGACAGCTCCTATAATTCACCCCCCCACTTT.